Each of the 30 T cell receptor beta chains below was sequenced from the same sample in a study of control samples from healthy donors and cancer patients. Produced via immunoSEQ multiplex PCR; TCRdb's table is partial and in-frame only. This sample has some 150,000 clones; just over 95% occur once, and the top ten carry over 0.9%. Input material: blood. All receptors derive from a woman aged 25 to 45 in good health.

The CDR3 bases are TGTGCCAGCAGCTTCATCAGGAGCTCTGGAAACACCATATATTTT. It is translated as CASSFIRSSGNTIYF. The chain uses TRBV7-2 and TRBJ1-3, with D unclear. The V gene's germline CDR1 is SGHTA and CDR2 FQGNSA. V lost 3 bases to trimming and J lost 0 bases, with 9 bases between them. This CDR3 contains 15 residues.

This chain connects TRBV30 to TRBJ2-6; the D gene is possibly TRBD2 (5 bases). CDR1 is GTSNPN, CDR2 SVGIG, per germline (reference sequence). This CDR3 comprises 15 residues. V lost 4 bases and J 0 bases, leaving 10 bases between the germline ends. The CDR3: CAWTSDFSGANVLTF. DNA for the CDR3: TGTGCCTGGACATCGGACTTCTCTGGGGCCAACGTCCTGACTTTC.

This clone was seen a few times. The gene calls are TRBV20-1 and TRBJ2-3; 9 nucleotides agree with TRBD2. This CDR3 contains 14 residues. J was trimmed by 4 bases and V by 3 bases; bases with no gene match: 5. CDR1 is DFQATT, CDR2 SNEGSKA, per germline (reference sequence). CDR3 loop: CSASSGREADTQYF. As DNA, the CDR3 is TGCAGTGCTAGTAGCGGGAGAGAGGCAGATACGCAGTATTTT.

The chain employs TRBV3-1 (or the pseudogene TRBV3-2) and TRBJ2-6; TRBD1 matches 8 bases. The germline V gene has CDR1 LGHDT and CDR2 YNNKEL (reference sequence). After removal of 4 bases from V and 2 bases from J, the junction contained 4 bases not matched to a gene. The CDR3 covers 16 residues. CDR3 region: CASSPTTGAGANVLTF. The CDR3 nucleotides read TGTGCCAGCAGCCCAACGACAGGGGCTGGGGCCAACGTCCTGACTTTC.

The rearrangement joins TRBV19 to TRBJ1-1; D unclear. The CDR3 has 13 amino acids. Germline values: CDR1 LNHDA, CDR2 SQIVND (reference sequence). V dropped 9 bases and J dropped 2 bases, with 13 bases sitting between them. CDR3 in amino acids: CASQEHLNTEAFF. CDR3 nucleotide sequence: TGTGCCAGCCAGGAACACTTAAACACTGAAGCTTTCTTT.

The chain has TRBV28 and TRBJ2-3; D possibly matches TRBD1 or TRBD2 (6 bases each). Germline CDR1 and CDR2: MDHEN and SYDVKM. This CDR3 is built from 16 residues. V was trimmed by 3 bases and J by 5 bases, leaving 18 bases between them. Here the CDR3 DNA reads TGTGCCAGCAGTTTCCCCTCTACAGGGCGGGGAGATACGCAGTATTTT. Translation: CASSFPSTGRGDTQYF.

This rearrangement joins TRBV19 to TRBJ1-5, with 7 bases matching TRBD1. In germline, CDR1 is LNHDA, CDR2 SQIVND (reference sequence). Trimming cost V 5 bases and J 0 bases; bases outside gene matches: 16. There are 19 residues in the CDR3. CDR3 residues: CASSSGRGASFYSNQPQHF. The CDR3 DNA sequence: TGTGCCAGTAGTTCGGGCAGGGGGGCCTCATTTTATAGCAATCAGCCCCAGCATTTT.

This clone was detected a few times. CDR3 residues: CASSPSGQGKETQYF. CDR3 nucleotides: TGTGCCAGCAGCCCTTCGGGACAGGGGAAAGAGACCCAGTACTTC. J is TRBJ2-5 and V is TRBV3-1 (or the pseudogene TRBV3-2); 10 nucleotides agree with TRBD1. Germline-derived CDR1 and CDR2 are LGHDT and YNNKEL (reference sequence). V trimming: 4 bases; J trimming: 3 bases; junction bases outside the gene matches: 5. The CDR3 extends over 15 amino acids.

The V call is TRBV12-3 or TRBV12-4, the J call TRBJ2-7, with D hard to call. Trimming stripped 4 bases from V and 4 bases from J, with 11 bases between. The CDR3 sequence is 13 residues long. The chain's CDR3 is CASSSEATYEQYF. The CDR3 nucleotides are TGTGCCAGCAGTTCAGAGGCTACATACGAGCAGTACTTC.

The chain carries TRBV7-8 and TRBJ1-6; a possible D gene is TRBD1 (6 bases). V was trimmed by 3 bases and J by 8 bases, leaving 8 bases between them. Looked up from germline, CDR1 is SGHVS and CDR2 is FQNEAQ. The CDR3 consists of 13 residues. CDR3 sequence reads: CASSLYRDSPLHF. For the CDR3, the DNA is TGTGCCAGCAGCTTGTACAGGGATTCACCCCTCCACTTT.

This chain links TRBV5-1 with TRBJ1-4; 12 bases line up with TRBD1. CDR3 size: 16 residues. J lost 2 bases, V lost 5 bases, and 4 bases had no gene match. The germline CDR1 and CDR2 sequences are SGHRS and YFSETQ. In DNA, the CDR3 is TGCGCCAGCAGGAGGGACAGGGGGCTGACTAATGAAAAACTGTTTTTT. Residues: CASRRDRGLTNEKLFF.

The chain couples TRBV2 to TRBJ2-1, with TRBD1 matching 9 bases. Germline CDR1 SNHLY, CDR2 FYNNEI. After removal of 7 bases from V and 4 bases from J, the junction contained 5 bases not matched to a gene. This CDR3 is built from 14 residues. The CDR3 protein is CASIRGQGYNEQFF. The DNA of the CDR3 is TGTGCCAGCATTCGGGGACAGGGATACAATGAGCAGTTCTTC.

For the CDR3, the DNA is TGTGCCAGCAGCTTACCCCAGACTAGCCCAGTCGAGCAGTACTTC. Translating it yields CASSLPQTSPVEQYF. The chain combines TRBV7-9 with TRBJ2-7; the match to TRBD2 covers 7 bases. Germline V gene data show CDR1 as SEHNR and CDR2 as FQNEAQ (reference sequence). V lost 2 bases and J lost 6; bases outside the gene matches: 10. The CDR3 covers 15 residues.

V is TRBV5-6 and J is TRBJ2-1; 7 bases match TRBD1. Trimming removed 3 bases from V and 5 bases from J; junction bases left unmatched: 5. Germline V gives CDR1 SGHDT, CDR2 YYEEEE. This CDR3 is 14 amino acids long. CDR3 residues: CASSSGTAHNEQFF. In DNA, the CDR3 is TGTGCCAGCAGCTCGGGGACAGCTCACAATGAGCAGTTCTTC.

This chain connects TRBV14 to TRBJ1-1, with D unresolved. CDR1 is SGHDN and CDR2 is FVKESK in the germline V gene. The V end was cut by 0 bases, the J end by 1 base, with 9 bases between. The CDR3 contains 15 residues. The CDR3 here is CASSQEMIPNTEAFF. CDR3 DNA: TGTGCCAGCAGCCAAGAGATGATCCCGAACACTGAAGCTTTCTTT. The full variable domain, with the rest looked up from reference TRBV14 and TRBJ1-1, is EAGVTQFPSHSVIEKGQTVTLRCDPISGHDNLYWYRRVMGKEIKFLLHFVKESKQDESGMPNNRFLAERTGGTYSTLKVQPAELEDSGVYFCASSQEMIPNTEAFFGQGTRLTVV.

This clone was found once. The chain couples TRBV2 to TRBJ1-1; no reliable D call. Germline V gene lookup returns CDR1 SNHLY and CDR2 FYNNEI. CDR3 length: 15 amino acids. The V end lost 2 bases, the J end lost 0 bases, and 10 bases lay between the germline ends. CDR3 loop: CASSERLGMNTEAFF. As DNA, the CDR3 is TGTGCCAGCAGTGAAAGGTTAGGGATGAACACTGAAGCTTTCTTT.

V gene TRBV28 combines with J gene TRBJ1-2; D is uncertain. This CDR3 is 12 amino acids long. The ends were cut back, 1 base at V and 4 bases at J, with 4 bases in the middle. In germline, CDR1 is MDHEN, CDR2 SYDVKM. In DNA form, the CDR3 reads TGTGCCAGCAGTTTATCCAGCTATGGCTACACCTTC. This encodes CASSLSSYGYTF.

V usage is TRBV6-1 and J usage is TRBJ1-1, with a possible D match to TRBD1 (6 bases). The CDR3 is 14 amino acids. Trimming cost V 2 bases and J 6 bases, with 13 bases left between them. Germline CDR1 MNHNS, CDR2 SASEGT. CDR3 in amino acids: CASSEPLRGAEAFF. In DNA, the CDR3 is TGTGCCAGCAGTGAACCCCTCAGGGGCGCTGAAGCTTTCTTT.

The chain carries TRBV29-1 and TRBJ1-2, with 10 bases aligning to TRBD1. The trim removed 4 bases at V and 4 bases at J, leaving 6 bases unmatched. Germline CDR1 and CDR2: SQVTM and ANQGSEA. The CDR3 is 14 residues long. This CDR3 reads CSVVDRGLGYGYTF. Written as DNA, the CDR3 is TGCAGCGTTGTTGACAGGGGGCTTGGCTATGGCTACACCTTC.

This clone was seen only once. The chain carries TRBV28 and TRBJ1-1; D uncertain. The CDR3 length is 13 residues. V was cut by 5 bases and J by 1 base, with 8 bases left in between. Germline CDR1 MDHEN, CDR2 SYDVKM. Here the CDR3 reads CASSQKQNTEAFF. The CDR3 nucleotides are TGTGCCAGCAGTCAAAAACAGAACACTGAAGCTTTCTTT.

The CDR3: CASSQAAGNYGYTF. In nucleotides, the CDR3 is TGCGCCAGCAGCCAAGCCGCGGGGAACTATGGCTACACCTTC. The V and J genes are TRBV4-1 and TRBJ1-2; D unclear. Trimming took off 1 base at V and 2 bases at J, with 8 bases between the two ends. The length of the CDR3 is 14 residues. In germline, CDR1 is MGHRA, CDR2 YSYEKL.

The J gene is TRBJ2-4, the V gene TRBV28, with TRBD2 identical over 10 bases. The germline V gene encodes CDR1 MDHEN and CDR2 SYDVKM. The ends lost 4 bases at V and 2 bases at J; junction bases unmatched: 11. CDR3 size: 18 residues. CDR3 sequence reads: CASSSFTLAGAPKNIQYF. The CDR3 nucleotides are TGTGCCAGCAGTTCATTCACCCTAGCGGGAGCTCCCAAAAACATTCAGTACTTC.

The chain employs TRBV6-1 and TRBJ1-3; D is ambiguous. The CDR3 runs 15 residues. Trimming cost V 1 base and J 0 bases, with 7 bases left between them. Germline V gene lookup returns CDR1 MNHNS and CDR2 SASEGT. The CDR3 bases are TGTGCCAGCAGTGAAGAGGAAAGCTCTGGAAACACCATATATTTT. It yields the protein CASSEEESSGNTIYF.

The gene calls are TRBV10-3 and TRBJ1-6; D unresolved. The germline V gene has CDR1 ENHRY and CDR2 SYGVKD. The CDR3 sequence is 18 residues long. V lost 8 bases, J lost 0 bases, and 20 bases lay in between. CDR3 residues: CAIGDEAAAVSYNSPLHF. CDR3 nucleotide sequence: TGTGCCATCGGCGATGAGGCGGCGGCGGTCTCCTATAATTCACCCCTCCACTTT.

The chain uses TRBV7-9 and TRBJ2-2; 15 bases agree with TRBD2. V was clipped by 5 bases and J by 6 bases; unmatched bases: 4. This CDR3 is 16 amino acids long. CDR1 SEHNR and CDR2 FQNEAQ come from the germline V gene (reference sequence). Here the CDR3 reads CASSPGLAGGAGELFF. CDR3 coding DNA: TGTGCCAGCAGCCCCGGACTAGCGGGAGGGGCCGGGGAGCTGTTTTTT.

This chain uses TRBV5-1 with TRBJ2-7; 10 bases line up with TRBD2. Looked up from germline, CDR1 is SGHRS and CDR2 is YFSETQ. V gave up 3 bases and J gave up 9 bases; unmatched junction bases: 9. This CDR3 comprises 14 residues. CDR3 residues: CASSSAGGWGVQYF. CDR3 nucleotides: TGCGCCAGCAGCTCAGCGGGAGGGTGGGGTGTGCAGTACTTC.

The gene calls are TRBV10-1 and TRBJ2-7, with 11 bases fitting TRBD2. The V gene's germline CDR1 is WNHNN and CDR2 SYGVQD (reference sequence). This CDR3 spans 14 amino acids. The V and J ends lost 10 bases and 7 bases, in that order; junction bases with no gene match: 12. CDR3 loop: CANASGRPRGEQYF. The CDR3, as DNA: TGCGCCAATGCTAGCGGGAGGCCGAGGGGGGAGCAGTACTTC.

V gene TRBV28 combines with J gene TRBJ1-6; TRBD1 aligns across 8 bases. CDR3 length: 17 residues. The germline V gene encodes CDR1 MDHEN and CDR2 SYDVKM. J lost 3 bases, V lost 5 bases, and 9 bases had no gene match. The CDR3 is CASSPPPQGVYNSPLHF. CDR3 coding DNA: TGTGCCAGCAGTCCCCCCCCACAGGGGGTCTATAATTCACCCCTCCACTTT.

The chain employs TRBV28 and TRBJ1-5; no clear D gene. This CDR3 is built from 17 residues. Trimming pared 2 bases from V and 5 bases from J, leaving 19 bases between. Germline assignment: CDR1 MDHEN and CDR2 SYDVKM. The CDR3 sequence: CASSLEVAWELYQPQHF. CDR3 DNA: TGTGCCAGCAGTTTAGAGGTTGCATGGGAATTGTATCAGCCCCAGCATTTT. Using reference TRBV28 and TRBJ1-5 for the parts outside the CDR3, the full variable domain is DVKVTQSSRYLVKRTGEKVFLECVQDMDHENMFWYRQDPGLGLRLIYFSYDVKMKEKGDIPEGYSVSREKKERFSLILESASTNQTSMYLCASSLEVAWELYQPQHFGDGTRLSIL.

V and J are TRBV3-1 (or the pseudogene TRBV3-2) and TRBJ2-1; 8 bases align to TRBD2. The V gene's germline CDR1 is LGHDT and CDR2 YNNKEL (reference sequence). The V and J ends lost 3 bases and 6 bases, in that order; junction bases with no gene match: 4. The CDR3 is made up of 14 amino acids. CDR3 nucleotides: TGTGCCAGCAGCCAGCAGGCGGGGGGCAATGAGCAGTTCTTC. Translation: CASSQQAGGNEQFF.